Presented here are 22 T cell receptor beta chains from one specimen sequenced in a study of blood T cell repertoires in COVID-19. Clones were sequenced by immunoSEQ multiplex PCR, and TCRdb holds only the in-frame ones, with some missing. The repertoire includes hundreds of thousands of clones, 70% to 90% of them detected once, and 2% to 2.5% sits in the top ten. Sample: PBMCs or T cells enriched from blood (not recorded which). These receptors all stem from a woman aged 55-70 years in a cohort exposed to, infected with or recovered from COVID-19 (not recorded which).

V gene TRBV7-2 combines with J gene TRBJ2-4; 8 bases agree with TRBD2. From germline, CDR1 is SGHTA and CDR2 FQGNSA. V trimming: 5 bases; J trimming: 1 base; junction bases outside the gene matches: 13. The CDR3 runs to 18 residues. In DNA, the CDR3 is TGTGCCAGCAGCCCACTCCGAAGCGGGAGTGTGGCCAAAAACATTCAGTACTTC. It translates to CASSPLRSGSVAKNIQYF.

The V and J genes are TRBV15 and TRBJ1-5; D perhaps matches TRBD1 (5 bases). The germline V gene encodes CDR1 LNHNV and CDR2 YYDKDF (reference sequence). CDR3 length: 14 amino acids. Trimming took off 4 bases at V and 5 bases at J, with 12 bases between the two ends. Here the CDR3 reads CATSNTGPYQPQHF. The CDR3 coding sequence is TGTGCCACCAGCAACACAGGACCTTATCAGCCCCAGCATTTT.

The chain's CDR3 is CSVYRVKNEQYF. CDR3 in DNA: TGCAGCGTTTACAGGGTAAAGAACGAGCAGTACTTC. J is TRBJ2-7 and V is TRBV29-1; D is possibly TRBD1 (6 bases). Trimming removed 5 bases at V and 5 bases at J, with 13 bases between. The CDR3 covers 12 residues. CDR1 is SQVTM and CDR2 is ANQGSEA in the germline V gene.

The J gene is TRBJ2-1, the V gene TRBV7-6; 7 bases line up with TRBD1. The germline V gene has CDR1 SGHVS and CDR2 FNYEAQ. CDR3 length: 16 amino acids. Germline trimming cut 0 bases from V and 5 bases from J; bases unmatched to any gene: 7. The chain's CDR3 is CASSLAGLGGHNEQFF. In DNA, the CDR3 is TGTGCCAGCAGCTTAGCGGGGCTAGGGGGCCACAATGAGCAGTTCTTC.

The chain recombines TRBV10-3 with TRBJ1-6, with 7 bases that match TRBD1. J was trimmed by 6 bases and V by 2 bases; bases with no gene match: 7. Germline-derived CDR1 and CDR2 are ENHRY and SYGVKD. This CDR3 has 16 residues. The CDR3 DNA reads as TGTGCCATCAGTGAGCCCGGGACAGCTTTTAATTCACCCCTCCACTTT. Residues: CAISEPGTAFNSPLHF.

The genes are TRBV7-2 and TRBJ2-6, with D possibly TRBD1 on 5 matching bases. V lost 5 bases to trimming and J lost 0 bases, with 11 bases between them. The CDR3 has 16 residues. Germline V CDR1 and CDR2: SGHTA, FQGNSA. The CDR3: CASSARQFSGANVLTF. In DNA form, the CDR3 reads TGTGCCAGCAGCGCAAGACAGTTCTCTGGGGCCAACGTCCTGACTTTC.

The chain uses TRBV2 and TRBJ2-7, with D perhaps matching TRBD1 (6 bases). The CDR3 totals 13 residues. Trimming removed 4 bases at V and 6 bases at J, with 13 bases between. Germline V gene sequence: CDR1 SNHLY, CDR2 FYNNEI. CDR3 nucleotides: TGTGCCAGCAGTGGAGGGGGTTCGGGCGAGCAGTACTTC. Encoded protein: CASSGGGSGEQYF.

The rearrangement links TRBV28 to TRBJ1-2; D is possibly TRBD1 (6 bases). From germline, CDR1 is MDHEN and CDR2 SYDVKM. This CDR3 comprises 15 residues. V lost 3 bases, J lost 1 base, and 12 bases lay in between. The CDR3 DNA sequence: TGTGCCAGCAGTTTTGTGGGGGCTATTAACTATGGCTACACCTTC. The encoded protein is CASSFVGAINYGYTF.

The rearrangement links TRBV11-2 to TRBJ1-1, with D tentatively TRBD1 (5 bases). Trimming stripped 0 bases from V and 13 bases from J, with 12 bases between. This CDR3 is 12 amino acids long. The germline CDR1 and CDR2 sequences are SGHAT and FQNNGV. The DNA of the CDR3 is TGTGCCAGCAGCTTAGACAGGGTCTCGATTTTCTTT. Its translation: CASSLDRVSIFF.

This clone was detected only a few times. This chain connects TRBV28 to TRBJ1-2; tentatively, D is TRBD1 (6 bases). The CDR3 totals 14 residues. The germline V gene has CDR1 MDHEN and CDR2 SYDVKM. Trimming took off 5 bases at V and 5 bases at J, with 15 bases between the two ends. CDR3 nucleotide sequence: TGTGCCAGCAGTGCCCCAGGGGCGATTTATGGCTACACCTTC. Translation gives CASSAPGAIYGYTF.

This rearrangement joins TRBV14 to TRBJ1-2, with D maybe TRBD1 (5 bases). This CDR3 is 13 amino acids long. Germline V gives CDR1 SGHDN, CDR2 FVKESK. V gave up 2 bases and J gave up 6 bases, with 10 bases separating them. The DNA of the CDR3 is TGTGCCAGCAGCCAACAGGGAACCCATGGCTACACCTTC. Translating it yields CASSQQGTHGYTF.

The V gene is TRBV7-2, the J gene TRBJ1-3; unclear D gene. The CDR3 is 13 amino acids. With 4 bases removed from V and 2 bases from J, the gap between germline ends came to 6 bases. Germline assignment: CDR1 SGHTA and CDR2 FQGNSA. CDR3 residues: CASSSQAGNTIYF. The DNA of the CDR3 is TGTGCCAGCAGCTCTCAGGCTGGAAACACCATATATTTT.

The chain combines TRBV18 with TRBJ2-1; TRBD2 matches 14 bases. Trimming took 5 bases from V and 6 from J; bases not matched to a gene: 6. The CDR3 consists of 16 residues. CDR1 is KGHSH, CDR2 LQKENI, per germline. The DNA of the CDR3 is TGTGCCAGCTCAACGAGGACTAGCGGGAGGACCAATGAGCAGTTCTTC. The encoded protein is CASSTRTSGRTNEQFF.

This clone was observed once. CDR3 DNA: TGTGCCAGCAGTACAGGGAATCGAGCCCAGCATTTT. This sequence encodes CASSTGNRAQHF. The chain is built from TRBV2 and TRBJ1-5, with D tentatively TRBD1 (6 bases). The CDR3 is made up of 12 amino acids. CDR1 and CDR2 (germline): SNHLY, FYNNEI. V was shortened by 5 bases and J by 11 bases, with 13 bases between the two germline ends.

V usage is TRBV7-3 and J usage is TRBJ2-3; TRBD2 matches at 13 bases. The ends lost 5 bases at V and 1 base at J; junction bases unmatched: 9. The germline gives CDR1 SGHTA, CDR2 FQGTGA. CDR3 length: 18 residues. Here the CDR3 DNA reads TGTGCCAGCAGCCTACTAGCGGGAGGGTGGACGCGCACAGATACGCAGTATTTT. Its translation: CASSLLAGGWTRTDTQYF.

J is TRBJ2-7 and V is TRBV7-8, with D unclear. CDR1 SGHVS and CDR2 FQNEAQ come from the germline V gene. Trimming shortened V by 0 bases and J by 5 bases, and 8 bases separated the two germline ends. This CDR3 has 13 amino acids. The CDR3 DNA follows: TGTGCCAGCAGCTTAGCCAGGTTCCACGAGCAGTACTTC. As protein: CASSLARFHEQYF.

The chain employs TRBV25-1 and TRBJ2-2; maybe TRBD1 (6 bases). This CDR3 is built from 17 residues. Trimming took off 0 bases at V and 3 bases at J, with 14 bases between the two ends. Germline-derived CDR1 and CDR2 are MGHDK and SYGVNS. The CDR3 region is CASSEYAGVSDTGELFF. In DNA, the CDR3 is TGTGCCAGCAGTGAATATGCAGGGGTTTCGGACACCGGGGAGCTGTTTTTT.

This chain links TRBV28 with TRBJ2-7, with D perhaps TRBD1 (7 bases). The germline gives CDR1 MDHEN, CDR2 SYDVKM. V lost 6 bases and J 3 bases, leaving 18 bases between the germline ends. The CDR3 contains 15 residues. CDR3 amino acids: CASSLAGGLFYEQYF. The DNA of the CDR3 is TGTGCCAGCAGCCTCGCAGGGGGGCTCTTCTACGAGCAGTACTTC.

This clone was recorded only once. This chain uses TRBV10-3 with TRBJ2-7; D is ambiguous. Trimming pared 4 bases from V and 4 bases from J, leaving 5 bases between. This CDR3 contains 11 residues. From germline, CDR1 is ENHRY and CDR2 SYGVKD. The CDR3 region has the DNA TGTGCCATCAGTGCCGGTTACGAGCAGTACTTC. Residues: CAISAGYEQYF.

The chain is built from TRBV3-1 (or the pseudogene TRBV3-2) and TRBJ2-2, with a tentative D call TRBD2 (7 bases). CDR1 is LGHDT, CDR2 YNNKEL, per germline (reference sequence). V was shortened by 6 bases and J by 6 bases, with 17 bases between the two germline ends. This CDR3 has 15 residues. CDR3 bases: TGTGCCAGCAGAGGGGGACTATCGGTGGCCGGGGAGCTGTTTTTT. Residues: CASRGGLSVAGELFF.

The CDR3 DNA follows: TGTGCCAGCAGCTTGGTAGGGACAGGGTACAATGAGCAGTTCTTC. This translates into CASSLVGTGYNEQFF. The chain is built from TRBV5-6 and TRBJ2-1; 9 positions match TRBD1. Germline CDR1 is SGHDT and CDR2 is YYEEEE. V lost 0 bases, J lost 4 bases, and 2 bases stayed unmatched. This CDR3 is built from 15 residues.

This clone is a singleton in its sample. The J gene is TRBJ1-5, the V gene TRBV19, with 8 nucleotides matching TRBD1. The CDR3 length is 14 residues. The ends lost 6 bases at V and 8 bases at J; junction bases unmatched: 9. The V gene's germline CDR1 is LNHDA and CDR2 SQIVND (reference sequence). In DNA, the CDR3 is TGTGCCAGTAGCCCGGACAGGGCCCGTGAGCCCCAGCATTTT. Protein: CASSPDRAREPQHF.